These 5 T cell receptor beta chains share one sample of origin, sequenced in a study of T cell repertoires in cytomegalovirus infection. No antigen has been assigned to these receptors. TCRdb re-derived calls from the reads in MiXCR, one entry per CDR3 protein. The table records approximately 120,000 distinct CDR3 sequences, around 30% of them present only once. Sample: CD8+ T cells from cultured PBMCs, taken from culture after CMV antigen stimulation. All receptors derive from a human donor in good health (CMV status not recorded). Some clones in this sample may be carry-over from other donors' samples.

Only a few counts were recorded for this clonotype. The rearrangement joins TRBV13 to TRBJ2-7; 7 nucleotides agree with TRBD2. This CDR3 contains 14 residues. The V gene end was trimmed by 5 bases and the J gene end by 6 bases; junction bases not matched to a gene: 10. Germline CDR1 and CDR2: PRHDT and FYEKMQ (reference sequence). The CDR3 protein is CASSMRREYGEQYF. In nucleotides, the CDR3 is TGTGCCAGCAGCATGCGGCGGGAGTATGGCGAGCAGTACTTC. The full variable domain, with the rest looked up from reference TRBV13 and TRBJ2-7, is AAGVIQSPRHLIKEKRETATLKCYPIPRHDTVYWYQQGPGQDPQFLISFYEKMQSDKGSIPDRFSAQQFSDYHSELNMSSLELGDSALYFCASSMRREYGEQYFGPGTRLTVT.

This clonotype occurred many times. This chain joins TRBV2 and TRBJ1-1; possible D gene TRBD1, 5 bases. V was clipped by 4 bases and J by 3 bases, with 12 bases between them. The CDR3 length is 14 residues. Germline CDR1 SNHLY, CDR2 FYNNEI. As DNA, the CDR3 is TGTGCCAGCAGTGTCATGGCAGGGCACACTGAAGCTTTCTTT. This codes for CASSVMAGHTEAFF. The full variable domain, completed using reference TRBV2 and TRBJ1-1, is EPEVTQTPSHQVTQMGQEVILRCVPISNHLYFYWYRQILGQKVEFLVSFYNNEISEKSEIFDDQFSVERPDGSNFTLKIRSTKLEDSAMYFCASSVMAGHTEAFFGQGTRLTVV.

A few counts support this clonotype. The chain uses TRBV6-2 or TRBV6-3 and TRBJ2-2; tentative D call: TRBD2 (6 bases). The germline V gene encodes CDR1 MNHEY and CDR2 SVGEGT. The CDR3 consists of 13 residues. Trimming took 0 bases from V and 9 from J, leaving 8 bases between them. CDR3 nucleotides: TGTGCCAGCAGTTACTCGGGGGGACGGGAGCTGTTTTTT. Its translation is CASSYSGGRELFF.

The chain joins TRBV20-1 to TRBJ2-1, with TRBD2 matching 8 bases. CDR1 is DFQATT, CDR2 SNEGSKA, per germline (reference sequence). The CDR3 is 14 residues long. Trimming at V came to 8 bases and at J to 7 bases, leaving 13 bases not matched to a gene. This CDR3 reads CSTALRGGPNEQFF. CDR3 in DNA: TGCAGTACGGCTCTACGGGGGGGGCCGAATGAGCAGTTCTTC.

The chain uses TRBV27 and TRBJ1-2; no clear D gene. Germline lookup yields CDR1 MNHEY and CDR2 SMNVEV (reference sequence). There are 11 residues in the CDR3. Trimming stripped 8 bases from V and 6 bases from J, with 10 bases between. The CDR3 DNA reads TGTGCCAGCGGCCCCCGGGATGGCTACACCTTC. It specifies CASGPRDGYTF.